The TCR beta chain described here comes from a study of Tregs in tolerant kidney transplant recipients. General study findings and limits: No direct test of biological reproducibility was done here.

About this clone: What it recognizes is unknown. Other DNA sequences in this sample translate to the same CDR3.

Using immunoSEQ multiplex PCR, the repertoire was profiled, and TCRdb retains in-frame clones only, with some absent. The sample records under 80,000 clones, 80% to 90% being singletons. Germline loops: CDR1 LNHDA, CDR2 SQIVND (reference sequence). CDR3 length equals 15 residues. V gave up 8 bases and J gave up 2 bases, with 18 bases separating them. The specimen comprised Tregs from blood, sampled before the transplant. V usage is TRBV19 and J usage is TRBJ1-2; tentative D call: TRBD1 (6 bases). The sequence was obtained from a human donor who received a combined kidney and bone marrow transplant. CDR3 coding DNA: TGTGCCAGTCTTCGAGGGGGGCGGGGGAACTATGGCTACACCTTC. Protein: CASLRGGRGNYGYTF.